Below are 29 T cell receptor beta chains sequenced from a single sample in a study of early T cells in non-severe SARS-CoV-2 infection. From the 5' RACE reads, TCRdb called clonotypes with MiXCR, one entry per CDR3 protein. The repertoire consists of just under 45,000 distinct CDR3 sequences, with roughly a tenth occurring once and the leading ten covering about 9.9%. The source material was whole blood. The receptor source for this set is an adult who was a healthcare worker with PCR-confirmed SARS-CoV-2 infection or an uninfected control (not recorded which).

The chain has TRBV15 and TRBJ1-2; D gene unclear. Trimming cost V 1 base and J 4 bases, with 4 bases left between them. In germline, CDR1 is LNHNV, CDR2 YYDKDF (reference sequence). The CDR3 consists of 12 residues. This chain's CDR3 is CATSRVPYGYTF. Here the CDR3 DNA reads TGTGCCACCAGCAGAGTTCCCTATGGCTACACCTTC.

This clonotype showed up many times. The CDR3 region is CASSPTRRGETQYF. DNA for the CDR3: TGTGCCAGCAGTCCCACGCGGCGGGGTGAGACCCAGTACTTC. The chain couples TRBV27 to TRBJ2-5; D is perhaps TRBD2 (6 bases). The germline gives CDR1 MNHEY, CDR2 SMNVEV (reference sequence). This CDR3 has 14 residues. V lost 5 bases, J lost 5 bases, and 15 bases lay in between.

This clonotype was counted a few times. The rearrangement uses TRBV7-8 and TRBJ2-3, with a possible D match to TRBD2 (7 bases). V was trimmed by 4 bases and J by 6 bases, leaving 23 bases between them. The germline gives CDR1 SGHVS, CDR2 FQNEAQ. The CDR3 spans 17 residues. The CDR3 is CASSSRREGGRMDTQYF. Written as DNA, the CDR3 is TGTGCCAGCAGCTCTAGGAGGGAGGGGGGGCGAATGGATACGCAGTATTTT. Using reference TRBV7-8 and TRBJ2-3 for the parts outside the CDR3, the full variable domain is GAGVSQSPRYKVAKRGQDVALRCDPISGHVSLFWYQQALGQGPEFLTYFQNEAQLDKSGLPSDRFFAERPEGSVSTLKIQRTQQEDSAVYLCASSSRREGGRMDTQYFGPGTRLTVL.

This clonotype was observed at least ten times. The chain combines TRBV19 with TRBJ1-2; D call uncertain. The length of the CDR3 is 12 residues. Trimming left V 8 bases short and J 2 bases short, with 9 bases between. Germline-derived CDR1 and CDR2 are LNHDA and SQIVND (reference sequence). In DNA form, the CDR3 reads TGTGCCAGTGCGGTCTTCAACTATGGCTACACCTTC. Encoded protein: CASAVFNYGYTF.

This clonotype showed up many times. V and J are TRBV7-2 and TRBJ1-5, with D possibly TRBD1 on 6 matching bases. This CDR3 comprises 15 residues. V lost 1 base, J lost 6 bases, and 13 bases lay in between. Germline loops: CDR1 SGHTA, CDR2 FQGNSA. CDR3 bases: TGTGCCAGCAGCTTAGAGGTCCAGGGGCCTCAGCCCCAGCATTTT. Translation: CASSLEVQGPQPQHF.

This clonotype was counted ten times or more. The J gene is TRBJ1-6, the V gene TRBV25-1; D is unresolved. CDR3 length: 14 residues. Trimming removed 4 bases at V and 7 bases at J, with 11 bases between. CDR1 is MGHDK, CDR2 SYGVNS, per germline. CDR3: CASSALGSNSPLHF. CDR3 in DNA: TGTGCCAGCAGTGCATTAGGGTCGAATTCACCCCTCCACTTT.

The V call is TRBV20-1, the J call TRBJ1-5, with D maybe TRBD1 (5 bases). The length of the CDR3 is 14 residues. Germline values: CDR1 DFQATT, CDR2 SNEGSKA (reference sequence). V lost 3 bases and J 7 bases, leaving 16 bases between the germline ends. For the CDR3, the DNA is TGCAGTGCTAGGGTACTTTCGGGGGAACAGCCCCAGCATTTT. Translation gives CSARVLSGEQPQHF.

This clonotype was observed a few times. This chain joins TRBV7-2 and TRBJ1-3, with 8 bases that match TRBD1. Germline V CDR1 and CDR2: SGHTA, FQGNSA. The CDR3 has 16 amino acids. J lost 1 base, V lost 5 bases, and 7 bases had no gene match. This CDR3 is CASSVNRGRSGNTIYF. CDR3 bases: TGTGCCAGCAGCGTAAACAGGGGGAGATCTGGAAACACCATATATTTT.

The CDR3 here is CSATGANVLTF. The CDR3 coding sequence is TGCAGTGCTACCGGGGCCAACGTCCTGACTTTC. The V and J genes are TRBV20-1 and TRBJ2-6; D call uncertain. The germline CDR1 and CDR2 sequences are DFQATT and SNEGSKA (reference sequence). This CDR3 has 11 residues. The V and J ends lost 4 bases and 4 bases respectively, with 2 bases between them.

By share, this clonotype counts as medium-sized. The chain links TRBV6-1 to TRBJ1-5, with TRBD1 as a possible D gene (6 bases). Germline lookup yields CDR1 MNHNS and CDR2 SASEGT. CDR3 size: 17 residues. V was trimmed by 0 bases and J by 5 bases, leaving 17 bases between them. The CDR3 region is CASSEALIGKGDQPQHF. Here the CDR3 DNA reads TGTGCCAGCAGTGAAGCGCTCATAGGAAAGGGGGATCAGCCCCAGCATTTT.

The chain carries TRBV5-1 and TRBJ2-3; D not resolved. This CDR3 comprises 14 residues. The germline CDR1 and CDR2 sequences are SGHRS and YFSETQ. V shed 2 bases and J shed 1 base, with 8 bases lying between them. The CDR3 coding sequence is TGCGCCAGCAGCTTAAGTCCTGGCACAGATACGCAGTATTTT. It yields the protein CASSLSPGTDTQYF.

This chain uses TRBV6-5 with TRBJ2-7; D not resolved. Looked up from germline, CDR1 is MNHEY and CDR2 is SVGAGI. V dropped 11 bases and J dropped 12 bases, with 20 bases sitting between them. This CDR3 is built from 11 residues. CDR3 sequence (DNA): TGTGCCCCTTTTGCGAGGACCTCGCCGTACTTC. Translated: CAPFARTSPYF.

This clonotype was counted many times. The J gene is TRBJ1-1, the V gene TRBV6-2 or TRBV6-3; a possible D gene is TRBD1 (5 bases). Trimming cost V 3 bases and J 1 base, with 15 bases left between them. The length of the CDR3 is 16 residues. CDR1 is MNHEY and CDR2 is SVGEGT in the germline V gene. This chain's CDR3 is CASSYWFRGENTEAFF. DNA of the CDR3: TGTGCCAGCAGTTATTGGTTTCGGGGCGAGAACACTGAAGCTTTCTTT.

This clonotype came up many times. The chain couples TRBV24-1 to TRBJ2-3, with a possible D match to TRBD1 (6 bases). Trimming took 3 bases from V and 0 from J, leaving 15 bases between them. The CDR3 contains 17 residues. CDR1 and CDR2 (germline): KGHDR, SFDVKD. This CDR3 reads CATSDLVPGASTDTQYF. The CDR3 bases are TGTGCCACCAGTGATCTTGTGCCAGGGGCGAGCACAGATACGCAGTATTTT.

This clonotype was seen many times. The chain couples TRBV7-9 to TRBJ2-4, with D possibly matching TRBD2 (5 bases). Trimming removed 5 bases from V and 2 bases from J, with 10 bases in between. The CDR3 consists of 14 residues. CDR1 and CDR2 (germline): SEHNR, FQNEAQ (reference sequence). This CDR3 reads CASSGEYTKNIQYF. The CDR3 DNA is TGTGCCAGCAGCGGGGAGTATACCAAAAACATTCAGTACTTC.

As DNA, the CDR3 is TGTGCCAGCAGCTTAGTAGGGCGCACGTACAATGAGCAGTTCTTC. Translated, it gives CASSLVGRTYNEQFF. The J gene is TRBJ2-1, the V gene TRBV11-1, with D hard to call. Germline V gene sequence: CDR1 SGHAT, CDR2 FQDESV (reference sequence). The CDR3 length is 15 residues. Deletions cut 1 base from V and 4 bases from J, with 11 bases between.

The CDR3 reads CASSWASGGGNSEQFF. CDR3 sequence (DNA): TGTGCCAGCAGCTGGGCGTCCGGAGGGGGGAATAGTGAGCAGTTCTTC. The V call is TRBV7-2, the J call TRBJ2-1; perhaps D is TRBD1 or TRBD2 (6 bases each). From germline, CDR1 is SGHTA and CDR2 FQGNSA. The CDR3 has 16 residues. The V and J ends lost 4 bases and 9 bases respectively, with 22 bases between them.

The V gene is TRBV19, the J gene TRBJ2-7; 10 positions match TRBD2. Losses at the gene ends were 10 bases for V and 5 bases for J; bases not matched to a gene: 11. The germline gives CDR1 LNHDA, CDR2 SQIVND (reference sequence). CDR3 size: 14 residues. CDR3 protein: CATSSGGFRNEQYF. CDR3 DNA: TGTGCCACCTCTAGCGGGGGATTTAGGAACGAGCAGTACTTC.

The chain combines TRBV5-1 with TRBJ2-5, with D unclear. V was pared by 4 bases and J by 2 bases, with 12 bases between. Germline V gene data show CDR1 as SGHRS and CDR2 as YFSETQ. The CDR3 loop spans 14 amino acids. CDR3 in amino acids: CASSPTDGQETQYF. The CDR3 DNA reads TGCGCCAGCAGCCCAACGGACGGACAAGAGACCCAGTACTTC.

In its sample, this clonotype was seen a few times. The CDR3 spells CASSLDSGGRAEAFF. CDR3 sequence (DNA): TGTGCCAGCAGCTTGGACAGTGGGGGTAGGGCTGAAGCTTTCTTT. The rearrangement joins TRBV5-5 to TRBJ1-1, with D possibly being TRBD1 (5 bases). The CDR3 has 15 residues. Deletions cut 0 bases from V and 6 bases from J, with 15 bases between. Germline CDR1 is SGHKS and CDR2 is YYEKEE (reference sequence).

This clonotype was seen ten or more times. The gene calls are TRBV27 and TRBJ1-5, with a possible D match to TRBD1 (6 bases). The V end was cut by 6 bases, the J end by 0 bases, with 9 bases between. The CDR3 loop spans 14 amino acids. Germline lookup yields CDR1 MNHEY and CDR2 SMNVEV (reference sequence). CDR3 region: CASRRTDSNQPQHF. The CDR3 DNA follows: TGTGCCAGCAGGCGGACAGATAGCAATCAGCCCCAGCATTTT.

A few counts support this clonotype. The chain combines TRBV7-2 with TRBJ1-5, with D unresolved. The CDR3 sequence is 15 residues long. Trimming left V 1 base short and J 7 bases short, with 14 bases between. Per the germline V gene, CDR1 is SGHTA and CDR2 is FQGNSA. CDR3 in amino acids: CASSLVTRLGQPQHF. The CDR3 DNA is TGTGCCAGCAGCTTAGTCACCAGGTTGGGACAGCCCCAGCATTTT.

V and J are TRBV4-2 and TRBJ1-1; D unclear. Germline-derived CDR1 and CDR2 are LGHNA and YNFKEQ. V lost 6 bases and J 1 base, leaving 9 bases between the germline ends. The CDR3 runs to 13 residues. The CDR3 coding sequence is TGTGCCAGCAGGAGGGAGCCGAACACTGAAGCTTTCTTT. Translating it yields CASRREPNTEAFF.

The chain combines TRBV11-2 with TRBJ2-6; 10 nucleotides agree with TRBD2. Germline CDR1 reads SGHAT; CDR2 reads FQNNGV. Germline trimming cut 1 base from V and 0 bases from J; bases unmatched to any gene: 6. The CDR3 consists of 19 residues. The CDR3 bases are TGTGCCAGCAGCTTAGTCGCTAGCGGGGGATTCTCTGGGGCCAACGTCCTGACTTTC. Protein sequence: CASSLVASGGFSGANVLTF.

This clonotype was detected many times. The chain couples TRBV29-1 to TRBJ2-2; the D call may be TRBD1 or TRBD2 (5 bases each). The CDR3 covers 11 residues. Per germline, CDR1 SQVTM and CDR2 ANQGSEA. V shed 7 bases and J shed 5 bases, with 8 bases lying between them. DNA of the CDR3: TGCAGCGGGGGACGGACCGGGGAGCTGTTTTTT. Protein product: CSGGRTGELFF.

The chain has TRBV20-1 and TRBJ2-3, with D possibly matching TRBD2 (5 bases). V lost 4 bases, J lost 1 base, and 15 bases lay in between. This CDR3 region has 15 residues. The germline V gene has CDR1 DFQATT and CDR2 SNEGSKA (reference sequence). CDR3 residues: CSATSPAGRTDTQYF. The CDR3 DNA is TGCAGTGCTACCTCACCGGCGGGCCGCACAGATACGCAGTATTTT.

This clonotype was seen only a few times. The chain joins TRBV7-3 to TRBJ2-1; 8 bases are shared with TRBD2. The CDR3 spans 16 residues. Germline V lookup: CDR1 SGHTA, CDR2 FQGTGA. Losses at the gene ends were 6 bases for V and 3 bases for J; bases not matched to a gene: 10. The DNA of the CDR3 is TGTGCCAGCAGACCTCACGGGGGGGCTAACTACAATGAGCAGTTCTTC. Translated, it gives CASRPHGGANYNEQFF.

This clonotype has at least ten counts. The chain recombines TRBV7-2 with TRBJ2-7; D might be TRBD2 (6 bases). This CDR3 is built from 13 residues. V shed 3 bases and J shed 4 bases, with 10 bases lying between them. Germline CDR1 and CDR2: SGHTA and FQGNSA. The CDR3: CASSLEGIYEQYF. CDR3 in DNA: TGTGCCAGCAGCTTGGAGGGTATATACGAGCAGTACTTC.

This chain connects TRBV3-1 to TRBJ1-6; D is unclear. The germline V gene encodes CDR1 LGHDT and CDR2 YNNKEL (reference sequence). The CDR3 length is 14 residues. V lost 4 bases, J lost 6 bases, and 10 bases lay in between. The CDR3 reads CASSPVISNSPLHF. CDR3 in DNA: TGTGCCAGCAGCCCAGTCATTTCTAATTCACCCCTCCACTTT.